These T cell receptor beta chains were read from a single sample in a study of CDR3 diversity in severe acne. TCRdb recomputed calls from the PCR reads with MiXCR, one row per CDR3 protein. Of more than 85,000 distinct CDR3 sequences listed, roughly 49% are singletons. The specimen was blood. These receptors came from a male donor with severe acne vulgaris. The CDR3 runs from the conserved cysteine through the conserved F or W. D genes are given only for firm matches. Some rows have no size entry. The others give once, few or many, or a class for an expanded clone.

v_gene	abundance	j_gene	d_gene	len	CDR3nt	CDR3aa
TRBV7-6	many	TRBJ2-2	TRBD1	17	TGTGCCAGCAGCTTAGACCCCGGGACAGGGGACACCGGGGAGCTGTTTTTT	CASSLDPGTGDTGELFF
TRBV5-8	medium-sized	TRBJ2-5	TRBD2	14	TGTGCCAGCAGCCCGACTAGCGTTCAAGAGACCCAGTACTTC	CASSPTSVQETQYF
TRBV19	.	TRBJ2-7	TRBD1	13	TGTGCCGGTAGTCCGGGGACAGCCTACGAGCAGTACTTC	CAGSPGTAYEQYF
TRBV7-9	many	TRBJ2-3	.	16	TGTGCCAGCAGCCCCACCCAGGGGAGAGCGGGGGATACGCAGTATTTT	CASSPTQGRAGDTQYF
TRBV4-1	.	TRBJ2-2	.	16	TGCGCCAGCAGCCAACGTTGGGGGGGCGGAACCGGGGAGCTGTTTTTT	CASSQRWGGGTGELFF
TRBV7-8	many	TRBJ2-5	TRBD2	16	TGTGCCAGCAGCTTAGGCGACGGGGGGGCTGAGGAGACCCAGTACTTC	CASSLGDGGAEETQYF
TRBV6-2/TRBV6-3	once	TRBJ2-3	TRBD1	17	TGTGCCAGCATACCTATGCCGGGGACAGGGACCACAGATACGCAGTATTTT	CASIPMPGTGTTDTQYF
TRBV7-2	many	TRBJ2-2	.	17	TGTGCCAGCAGCTTAGGCGTAGATTTTAGGGTCCCCGGGGAGCTGTTTTTT	CASSLGVDFRVPGELFF
TRBV7-2	.	TRBJ2-2	.	20	TGCGCCAGCAGCCAAGATTGGTTAACAGTTAAGCCCCTTGACACCGGGGAGCTGTTTTTT	CASSQDWLTVKPLDTGELFF
TRBV28	many	TRBJ2-5	.	15	TGTGCCAGCAGCCCCCCCAGGGGCTCCCAAGAGACCCAGTACTTC	CASSPPRGSQETQYF
TRBV25-1	.	TRBJ1-1	.	12	TGTGCCAGCAGCCTCTTAGGAGCGGCGAGGGGCTTT	CASSLLGAARGF
TRBV6-2/TRBV6-3	many	TRBJ2-6	.	14	TGTGCCAGCAGTTACAACTCTGGGGCCAACGTCCTGACTTTC	CASSYNSGANVLTF
TRBV13	.	TRBJ2-5	TRBD1	16	TGTGCCAGCAGCCCTCCGGTGGACAGGGTTTTAGAGACCCAGTACTTC	CASSPPVDRVLETQYF
TRBV10-2	.	TRBJ2-7	.	12	TGCGCCAGCAGCGGGCGGAACTACGAGCAGTACTTC	CASSGRNYEQYF
TRBV7-9	once	TRBJ1-4	.	15	TGTGCCAGCAGCTTAGCGTCGGGGAGAGGGGAAAAACTGTTTTTT	CASSLASGRGEKLFF
TRBV6-8	once	TRBJ2-7	TRBD2	14	TGTGCCAGAGCGGGACTAGCGGGAGCTTACGAGCAGTACTTC	CARAGLAGAYEQYF
TRBV6-5	.	TRBJ1-2	.	16	TGTGCCAGCAGTTTCGGAAGGGAAAGCTCGGGCTATGGCTACACCTTC	CASSFGRESSGYGYTF
TRBV10-3	many	TRBJ2-5	.	12	TGTGCCATCAGAGAAACTGGAGAGACCCAGTACTTC	CAIRETGETQYF
TRBV6-5	.	TRBJ1-5	.	14	TGTGCCAGCAGTTACTCCCGGGCCGGTCAGCCCCAGCATTTT	CASSYSRAGQPQHF
TRBV7-2	.	TRBJ2-2	.	15	TGTGCCAGCAGCCCCCAGGGGACGAACACCGGGGAGCTGTTTTTT	CASSPQGTNTGELFF
TRBV7-9	once	TRBJ1-2	TRBD1	12	TGTGCCAGGCCCGGACAGGGGGGCGGCTACACCTTC	CARPGQGGGYTF
TRBV5-1	.	TRBJ2-7	TRBD2	16	TGCGCCAGCAGCTCCCTCGGCGGGAGGGCACTATACGAGCAGTACTTC	CASSSLGGRALYEQYF
TRBV29-1	.	TRBJ1-1	.	12	TGCAGCGGATTCCAGGGGAACACTGAGGCTTTCTTT	CSGFQGNTEAFF
TRBV11-2	few	TRBJ1-2	.	15	TGTGCCAGCAGCCTGAACCTGGGGTCTAACTATGGCTACACCTTC	CASSLNLGSNYGYTF